There are many counts of the clone carrying this T cell receptor beta chain. With 8 bases removed from V and 4 bases from J, the gap between germline ends came to 12 bases. The CDR3 has 12 amino acids. CDR1 and CDR2 from the germline V gene are MNHEY and SMNVEV (reference sequence). A J-beta primer mix and a sample-barcoded 5' primer were used in a second PCR of about 6 to 12 cycles. TCRdb ran MiXCR on the 5' RACE reads and lists one entry per CDR3 protein. The table includes about 930,000 distinct CDR3 sequences, roughly 28% detected once. This entry is derived from a study of blood T cells in healthy people across ages. This sample also appeared in a second study, on T cells of mothers and their children.

The rearrangement uses TRBV27 and TRBJ2-7; maybe TRBD1 (6 bases). Source material: blood. The sequence was obtained from a middle-aged woman in good health. The CDR3 DNA reads TGTGCCAGCGGAACCACAGGGTACGAGCAGTACTTC. It yields the protein CASGTTGYEQYF.